The 26 T cell receptor beta chains presented below share a single source sample, sequenced in a study of cytomegalovirus exposure and HLA in healthy donors. The PCR employed 60 Vbeta primers together with 13 Jbeta primers. Libraries were prepared by immunoSEQ multiplex PCR; TCRdb keeps only in-frame clonotypes and omits some of them. Seen here are some 120,000 clones, around 70% observed once, and the top ten hold around 6.6%. Specimen: PBMCs. The receptors stem from a man in his forties in good health and CMV-seropositive.

The V call is TRBV5-1, the J call TRBJ2-7, with 8 bases fitting TRBD2. Germline CDR1 and CDR2: SGHRS and YFSETQ. V trimming: 4 bases; J trimming: 1 base; junction bases outside the gene matches: 7. The CDR3 is made up of 15 amino acids. This chain's CDR3 is CASSPYSGGSYEQYF. Written as DNA, the CDR3 is TGCGCCAGCAGCCCCTACTCGGGGGGGTCCTACGAGCAGTACTTC.

The genes are TRBV18 and TRBJ2-2; the match to TRBD1 covers 7 bases. Losses at the gene ends were 6 bases for V and 1 base for J; bases not matched to a gene: 5. The CDR3 spans 15 residues. The germline V gene encodes CDR1 KGHSH and CDR2 LQKENI. CDR3 sequence: CASSPSGGNTGELFF. As DNA, the CDR3 is TGTGCCAGCTCCCCCTCAGGGGGGAACACCGGGGAGCTGTTTTTT.

The chain is built from TRBV18 and TRBJ1-5; 7 bases match TRBD1. V lost 3 bases and J lost 5; bases outside the gene matches: 1. The CDR3 extends over 13 amino acids. Germline values: CDR1 KGHSH, CDR2 LQKENI. CDR3 sequence (DNA): TGTGCCAGCTCACCCCAGGGGGATCAGCCCCAGCATTTT. This encodes CASSPQGDQPQHF.

The CDR3 protein is CASSRAGEATNEQFF. In DNA form, the CDR3 reads TGTGCCAGTAGTCGCGCGGGGGAGGCTACCAATGAGCAGTTCTTC. The chain recombines TRBV19 with TRBJ2-1, with TRBD2 matching over 7 bases. Germline CDR1 and CDR2: LNHDA and SQIVND (reference sequence). The CDR3 sequence is 15 residues long. The V gene end was trimmed by 5 bases and the J gene end by 6 bases; junction bases not matched to a gene: 10.

This clone was seen a handful of times. This chain uses TRBV6-6 with TRBJ2-7; no firm D call. The CDR3 sequence is 15 residues long. Germline loops: CDR1 MNHNY, CDR2 SVGAGI (reference sequence). V was shortened by 4 bases and J by 4 bases, with 17 bases between the two germline ends. The CDR3, as DNA: TGTGCCAGCAGTTCTCCGACTCTTGCCGCATACGAGCAGTACTTC. This codes for CASSSPTLAAYEQYF.

This chain links TRBV2 with TRBJ2-2, with D maybe TRBD1 (7 bases). Deletions cut 5 bases from V and 5 bases from J, with 15 bases between. Germline-derived CDR1 and CDR2 are SNHLY and FYNNEI. The CDR3 runs 15 residues. Here the CDR3 DNA reads TGTGCCAGCAGTTACAGGGGAGGCGGGACCGGGGAGCTGTTTTTT. It is translated as CASSYRGGGTGELFF.

This chain links TRBV5-4 with TRBJ2-1, with 11 bases fitting TRBD2. The CDR3 extends over 16 amino acids. Germline-derived CDR1 and CDR2 are SGHNT and YYREEE (reference sequence). V lost 4 bases, J lost 4 bases, and 7 bases stayed unmatched. The CDR3 coding sequence is TGTGCCAGCAGCGAGGGACTAGCGGTAGGATACAATGAGCAGTTCTTC. Translation gives CASSEGLAVGYNEQFF.

This chain joins TRBV5-1 and TRBJ1-2; possible D gene TRBD1, 6 bases. Germline-derived CDR1 and CDR2 are SGHRS and YFSETQ. The CDR3 totals 16 residues. V was pared by 0 bases and J by 2 bases, with 14 bases between. The CDR3 bases are TGCGCCAGCAGCTTGGGAAACAGGGAAGGGAACTATGGCTACACCTTC. Amino acids: CASSLGNREGNYGYTF.

The CDR3 nucleotides are TGTGCCAGCAGTGAACAGGGACAGTTTTTGAGCTACGAGCAGTACTTC. The encoded protein is CASSEQGQFLSYEQYF. The rearrangement uses TRBV6-1 and TRBJ2-7; TRBD1 matches at 7 bases. Germline values: CDR1 MNHNS, CDR2 SASEGT. The CDR3 loop spans 16 amino acids. V trimming: 2 bases; J trimming: 3 bases; junction bases outside the gene matches: 10.

This chain connects TRBV19 to TRBJ1-5; TRBD1 aligns across 9 bases. V shed 2 bases, J shed 9 bases, and the junction held 8 bases outside the gene matches. The CDR3 runs 15 residues. Looked up from germline, CDR1 is LNHDA and CDR2 is SQIVND (reference sequence). The CDR3: CASSITGQGLWPQHF. The CDR3 DNA sequence: TGTGCCAGTAGTATAACGGGACAGGGCTTATGGCCCCAGCATTTT.

The V gene is TRBV13, the J gene TRBJ2-5; 9 bases agree with TRBD2. Judging by the DNA end, TRBJ2-7 fits better; the J call may be wrong. The CDR3 has 17 amino acids. The germline V gene encodes CDR1 PRHDT and CDR2 FYEKMQ (reference sequence). CDR3 sequence reads: CASSLRMSGRRPYEQYF. The CDR3 DNA follows: TGTGCCAGCAGCTTAAGAATGAGCGGGAGGAGGCCCTACGAGCAGTACTTC.

This clone was picked up one time. The CDR3 protein is CASSPTTGGSGELFF. In nucleotides, the CDR3 is TGTGCCAGCTCACCAACGACAGGGGGTTCCGGGGAGCTGTTTTTT. This chain uses TRBV18 with TRBJ2-2; 9 bases line up with TRBD1. Germline trimming cut 2 bases from V and 6 bases from J; bases unmatched to any gene: 4. There are 15 residues in the CDR3. Germline CDR1 KGHSH, CDR2 LQKENI.

The V and J genes are TRBV10-2 and TRBJ2-2; D is undetermined. Germline CDR1 and CDR2: WSHSY and SAAADI. The CDR3 totals 14 residues. Trimming took 8 bases from V and 2 from J, leaving 12 bases between them. The CDR3 DNA reads TGCGCCAGCCTGGGCCGCATTAACACCGGGGAGCTGTTTTTT. Translated: CASLGRINTGELFF.

A note on this clone: Distinct nucleotide sequences in the sample also encode this CDR3. The chain carries TRBV7-9 and TRBJ1-1; no firm D call. With 5 bases removed from V and 2 bases from J, the gap between germline ends came to 6 bases. This CDR3 comprises 12 residues. Germline CDR1 SEHNR, CDR2 FQNEAQ (reference sequence). Written as DNA, the CDR3 is TGTGCCAGCAGCCCGTCCAACACTGAAGCTTTCTTT. Translated: CASSPSNTEAFF.

CDR3 residues: CSAQEFPGQPQHF. In DNA form, the CDR3 reads TGCAGTGCCCAAGAGTTTCCTGGTCAGCCCCAGCATTTT. This sequence joins TRBV29-1 and TRBJ1-5, with unresolved D. The CDR3 loop spans 13 amino acids. Germline V gene sequence: CDR1 SQVTM, CDR2 ANQGSEA. The whole variable domain, remainder taken from reference TRBV29-1 and TRBJ1-5, is SAVISQKPSRDICQRGTSLTIQCQVDSQVTMMFWYRQQPGQSLTLIATANQGSEATYESGFVIDKFPISRPNLTFSTLTVSNMSPEDSSIYLCSAQEFPGQPQHFGDGTRLSIL.

The rearrangement uses TRBV30 and TRBJ2-7; D ambiguous. There are 11 residues in the CDR3. CDR1 and CDR2 (germline): GTSNPN, SVGIG (reference sequence). The ends were cut back, 7 bases at V and 2 bases at J, with 9 bases in the middle. CDR3 sequence (DNA): TGTGCCTTGACATCGCCCTACGAGCAGTACTTC. It encodes CALTSPYEQYF.

The J gene is TRBJ1-5, the V gene TRBV28; D not resolved. With 6 bases removed from V and 2 bases from J, the gap between germline ends came to 17 bases. The germline V gene encodes CDR1 MDHEN and CDR2 SYDVKM. The CDR3 runs to 16 residues. The CDR3 loop is CASSPGDLVGNQPQHF. The CDR3 DNA reads as TGTGCCAGCAGCCCGGGTGACCTGGTTGGCAATCAGCCCCAGCATTTT.

This clone has only one observation. The V gene is TRBV6-6, the J gene TRBJ2-7, with 8 bases matching TRBD2. V lost 6 bases, J lost 7 bases, and 14 bases stayed unmatched. The germline gives CDR1 MNHNY, CDR2 SVGAGI (reference sequence). The CDR3 has 15 amino acids. The CDR3 nucleotides read TGTGCCAGCAGACCAAGCGGGGGTCGATCGGGGGAGCAGTACTTC. Translating it yields CASRPSGGRSGEQYF.

The rearrangement links TRBV27 to TRBJ1-5; the match to TRBD1 covers 8 bases. The V segment lost 5 bases and the J segment 6 bases; nucleotides outside the gene matches: 9. This CDR3 is built from 15 residues. Germline loops: CDR1 MNHEY, CDR2 SMNVEV (reference sequence). The CDR3 DNA reads as TGTGCCAGCAGTGCCCTCGACAGGGGTGGTCAGCCCCAGCATTTT. Protein product: CASSALDRGGQPQHF.

The sample holds a few counts of this clone. The chain uses TRBV7-2 and TRBJ1-1, with a tentative D call TRBD1 (5 bases). With 3 bases removed from V and 4 bases from J, the gap between germline ends came to 9 bases. The CDR3 loop spans 13 amino acids. Germline values: CDR1 SGHTA, CDR2 FQGNSA. The CDR3 bases are TGTGCCAGCAGCTTTAGGGGAGGCACTGAAGCTTTCTTT. As protein: CASSFRGGTEAFF.

This sequence joins TRBV9 and TRBJ2-1; 7 positions agree with TRBD2. The V and J ends lost 2 bases and 5 bases, in that order; junction bases with no gene match: 7. Germline CDR1 SGDLS, CDR2 YYNGEE. The length of the CDR3 is 15 residues. The CDR3 protein is CASSVGLAENNEQFF. CDR3 DNA sequence: TGTGCCAGCAGCGTGGGGCTAGCGGAGAACAATGAGCAGTTCTTC. The variable domain in full, with the rest retrieved from reference TRBV9 and TRBJ2-1, is DSGVTQTPKHLITATGQRVTLRCSPRSGDLSVYWYQQSLDQGLQFLIQYYNGEERAKGNILERFSAQQFPDLHSELNLSSLELGDSALYFCASSVGLAENNEQFFGPGTRLTVL.

V usage is TRBV5-1 and J usage is TRBJ2-7; TRBD2 matches at 14 bases. The germline V gene encodes CDR1 SGHRS and CDR2 YFSETQ. The CDR3 loop spans 17 amino acids. V was clipped by 3 bases and J by 4 bases; unmatched bases: 9. CDR3: CASSWGGLAGVQYEQYF. In DNA, the CDR3 is TGCGCCAGCAGCTGGGGGGGACTAGCGGGGGTTCAATACGAGCAGTACTTC.

This clone was picked up a small number of times. The rearrangement links TRBV5-1 to TRBJ2-5; TRBD2 aligns across 10 bases. The length of the CDR3 is 15 residues. The germline gives CDR1 SGHRS, CDR2 YFSETQ. The ends lost 0 bases at V and 5 bases at J; junction bases unmatched: 4. In DNA form, the CDR3 reads TGCGCCAGCAGCTTGGGGCTAGCGGGAGTGGAGACCCAGTACTTC. Translating gives CASSLGLAGVETQYF.

The rearrangement links TRBV6-6 to TRBJ1-2; no clear D. Per the germline V gene, CDR1 is MNHNY and CDR2 is SVGAGI (reference sequence). The CDR3 length is 11 residues. Trimming removed 7 bases at V and 4 bases at J, with 7 bases between. The CDR3 loop reads CASNFLYGYTF. The CDR3 region has the DNA TGTGCCAGCAATTTCCTCTATGGCTACACCTTC.

This clone was counted a single time. This chain links TRBV6-5 with TRBJ1-6; 7 bases align to TRBD1. CDR1 MNHEY and CDR2 SVGAGI come from the germline V gene. Unmatched junction bases numbered 14, after V lost 8 bases and J lost 13 bases. The CDR3 loop spans 14 amino acids. Here the CDR3 reads CASRPGQRLLPLHF. In DNA, the CDR3 is TGTGCCAGCCGCCCGGGACAGCGCCTGTTGCCCCTCCACTTT.

The chain joins TRBV6-5 to TRBJ1-6; unclear D gene. CDR3 size: 16 residues. Trimming shortened V by 0 bases and J by 0 bases, and 6 bases separated the two germline ends. Looked up from germline, CDR1 is MNHEY and CDR2 is SVGAGI. The CDR3 loop reads CASSYSDSSYNSPLHF. CDR3 nucleotide sequence: TGTGCCAGCAGTTACTCCGACTCCTCCTATAATTCACCCCTCCACTTT.